This entry lists 6 T cell receptor beta chains sequenced from one sample in a study of regulatory T cells in long-lasting Graves disease (dated by TCRdb to about 2021). Library preparation used multiplex PCR. The run used an Illumina HiSeq 4000. TCR beta libraries were built with iRepertoire HTBI primers and Arm-PCR amplification of CDR3 regions. TCRdb ran its own pipeline on the public reads, namely fastp trimming at Q25 and MiXCR clone calling, and kept in-frame beta chains. Rows are unified per CDR3 protein, each entry keeping the most common DNA and genes. The sample yields some 330,000 distinct CDR3 sequences; 10% to 15% were counted once. The ten largest clones add up to over 15% of the sample. This sample's time point label indicates: newly diagnosed GD, antithyroid drugs for less than 3 months. RNA was extracted from PBMCs in TRIzol for both TCR sequencing and RNA sequencing. The data were also submitted as part of a second study, on T cells in Graves' hyperthyroidism and ophthalmopathy.

Sequencing used peripheral blood mononuclear cells (PBMCs), obtained at new diagnosis, from a patient treated with antithyroid drugs. Receptor source: a woman between 18 and 29 years old with Graves disease. Donor details come from another sample of the same person, matched by shared clones.

This clonotype was counted ten times or more. The V call is TRBV18, the J call TRBJ2-5; unclear D gene. The CDR3 runs 15 residues. Germline V gene lookup returns CDR1 KGHSH and CDR2 LQKENI. V was trimmed by 3 bases and J by 5 bases, leaving 16 bases between them. This CDR3 reads CASSPLRLDAETQYF. The CDR3 region has the DNA TGTGCCAGCTCACCCTTAAGACTCGATGCGGAGACCCAGTACTTC.

This clonotype came up many times. The chain combines TRBV12-3 or TRBV12-4 with TRBJ1-4; D unresolved. CDR3 size: 15 residues. The V end lost 6 bases, the J end lost 4 bases, and 15 bases lay between the germline ends. This chain's CDR3 is CASRRHGRYNEKLFF. In DNA form, the CDR3 reads TGTGCCAGCAGGCGACATGGGCGGTATAATGAAAAACTGTTTTTT.

This clonotype was seen ten or more times. V and J are TRBV29-1 and TRBJ2-2, with a tentative D call TRBD1 (6 bases). Germline lookup yields CDR1 SQVTM and CDR2 ANQGSEA. V was clipped by 2 bases and J by 0 bases, with 7 bases between them. CDR3 length: 14 residues. The CDR3 DNA sequence: TGCAGCGTTGAATCAGGGGCGAACACCGGGGAGCTGTTTTTT. This gives the protein CSVESGANTGELFF.

There are many counts of this clonotype. The chain combines TRBV20-1 with TRBJ2-3; 7 bases align to TRBD1. Germline V CDR1 and CDR2: DFQATT, SNEGSKA (reference sequence). J lost 7 bases, V lost 6 bases, and 7 bases had no gene match. The CDR3 consists of 12 residues. For the CDR3, the DNA is TGCAGTGCAATAAGACAGGGTAATACGCAGTATTTT. This codes for CSAIRQGNTQYF.

This clonotype came up many times. The chain uses TRBV7-3 and TRBJ2-1, with 8 bases identical to TRBD2. CDR3 length equals 16 residues. Germline lookup yields CDR1 SGHTA and CDR2 FQGTGA. V lost 5 bases, J lost 5 bases, and 11 bases stayed unmatched. The CDR3 loop is CASSPHKGLGNNEQFF. The CDR3 nucleotides are TGTGCCAGCAGCCCTCACAAGGGACTAGGAAACAATGAGCAGTTCTTC.

This clonotype was observed at least ten times. The chain uses TRBV19 and TRBJ2-1; D is perhaps TRBD2 (6 bases). The germline V gene encodes CDR1 LNHDA and CDR2 SQIVND (reference sequence). V shed 3 bases and J shed 0 bases, with 12 bases lying between them. The CDR3 is 16 amino acids. CDR3 coding DNA: TGTGCCAGTAGTATCGGGGGACTCATCTCCTACAATGAGCAGTTCTTC. It specifies CASSIGGLISYNEQFF.